This T cell receptor beta chain appears in the sequencing data of a study of blood T cell repertoires in COVID-19. At the level of the study: There were acute and convalescent COVID-19 samples, and they came from the United States, Italy and Spain.

In the study's own analysis: Using reference gene primer amplification, nucleated cell counts were estimated. Method: immunoSEQ multiplex PCR; TCRdb's copy keeps in-frame clones and lacks some. V and J calls and clone size are those listed in that table; D and trimming were worked out from the DNA. The data contain some 220,000 clones, about 87% of them seen just once; the ten biggest clones take up under 3%. The CDR3 contains 14 residues. The chain combines TRBV12-2 with TRBJ1-6. TRBV12-2 is classified as a pseudogene. This sequence was found in a woman aged 30 to 39 who had recovered from COVID-19. The sequenced sample was PBMCs or T cells enriched from blood (not recorded which). The CDR3 protein is CASRLKTEDSPLHF. CDR3 coding DNA: TGTGCAAGTCGCTTAAAAACGGAGGATTCACCCCTCCACTTT.